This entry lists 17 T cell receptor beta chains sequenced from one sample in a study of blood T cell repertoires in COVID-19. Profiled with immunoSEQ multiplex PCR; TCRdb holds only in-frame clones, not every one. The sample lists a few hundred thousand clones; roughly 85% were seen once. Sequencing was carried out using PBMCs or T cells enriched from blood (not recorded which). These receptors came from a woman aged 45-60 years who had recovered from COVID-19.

The CDR3 coding sequence is TGCGCCAGCAGCCAAGGCCTCGGCGGGCAGCCCCAGCATTTT. This gives the protein CASSQGLGGQPQHF. The gene calls are TRBV4-3 and TRBJ1-5; D gene ambiguous. The CDR3 is 14 amino acids. The V end was cut by 1 base, the J end by 7 bases, with 11 bases between. Germline V lookup: CDR1 LGHNA, CDR2 YSLEER.

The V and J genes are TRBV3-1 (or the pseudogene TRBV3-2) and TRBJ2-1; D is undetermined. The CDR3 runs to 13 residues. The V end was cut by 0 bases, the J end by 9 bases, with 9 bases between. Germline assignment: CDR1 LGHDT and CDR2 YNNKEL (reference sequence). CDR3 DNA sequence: TGTGCCAGCAGCCAAGATGGGCAGAGTGAGCAGTTCTTC. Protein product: CASSQDGQSEQFF.

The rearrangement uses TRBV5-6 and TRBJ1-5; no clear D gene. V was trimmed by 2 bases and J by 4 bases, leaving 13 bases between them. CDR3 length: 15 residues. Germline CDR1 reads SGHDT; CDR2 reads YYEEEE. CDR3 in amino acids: CASSFQALRNQPQHF. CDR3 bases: TGTGCCAGCAGCTTCCAGGCCCTTCGGAATCAGCCCCAGCATTTT.

CDR3 region: CASSEGGEYGYTF. DNA for the CDR3: TGTGCCAGCAGTGAAGGGGGAGAGTATGGCTACACCTTC. The V call is TRBV6-1, the J call TRBJ1-2; no reliable D call. The CDR3 runs 13 residues. Germline V CDR1 and CDR2: MNHNS, SASEGT. Trimming pared 1 base from V and 5 bases from J, leaving 8 bases between.

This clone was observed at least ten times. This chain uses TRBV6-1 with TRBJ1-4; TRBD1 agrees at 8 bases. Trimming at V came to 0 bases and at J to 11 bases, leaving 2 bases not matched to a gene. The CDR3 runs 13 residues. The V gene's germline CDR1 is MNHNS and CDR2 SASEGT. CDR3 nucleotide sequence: TGTGCCAGCAGTGAAGCAAGACAGGGGAAACTGTTTTTT. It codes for CASSEARQGKLFF.

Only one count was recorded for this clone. For the CDR3, the DNA is TGTGCCAGCAGTCCCTATCGGACAGAAAAAGAGACCCAGTACTTC. It translates to CASSPYRTEKETQYF. This rearrangement joins TRBV4-2 to TRBJ2-5; D possibly corresponds to TRBD1 (6 bases). CDR3 length equals 15 residues. V lost 6 bases to trimming and J lost 3 bases, with 17 bases between them. Per the germline V gene, CDR1 is LGHNA and CDR2 is YNFKEQ.

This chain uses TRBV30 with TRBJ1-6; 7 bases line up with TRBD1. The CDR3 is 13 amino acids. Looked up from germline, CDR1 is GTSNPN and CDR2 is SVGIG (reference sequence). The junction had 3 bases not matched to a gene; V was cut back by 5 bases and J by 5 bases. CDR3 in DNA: TGTGCCTGGGGGACAGCAGATAATTCACCCCTCCACTTT. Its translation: CAWGTADNSPLHF.

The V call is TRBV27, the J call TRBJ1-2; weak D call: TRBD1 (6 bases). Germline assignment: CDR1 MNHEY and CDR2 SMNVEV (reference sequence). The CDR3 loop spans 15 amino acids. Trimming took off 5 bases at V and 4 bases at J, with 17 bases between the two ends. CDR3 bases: TGTGCCAGCAGTCTGGGAACAGGGTTAGGCTATGGCTACACCTTC. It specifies CASSLGTGLGYGYTF.

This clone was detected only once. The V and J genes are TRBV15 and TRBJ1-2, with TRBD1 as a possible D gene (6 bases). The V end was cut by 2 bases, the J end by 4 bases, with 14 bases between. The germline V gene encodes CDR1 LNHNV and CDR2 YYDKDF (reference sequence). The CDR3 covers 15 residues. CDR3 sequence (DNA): TGTGCCACCAGCAGACTGACAGGAGAAGCCTATGGCTACACCTTC. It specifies CATSRLTGEAYGYTF.

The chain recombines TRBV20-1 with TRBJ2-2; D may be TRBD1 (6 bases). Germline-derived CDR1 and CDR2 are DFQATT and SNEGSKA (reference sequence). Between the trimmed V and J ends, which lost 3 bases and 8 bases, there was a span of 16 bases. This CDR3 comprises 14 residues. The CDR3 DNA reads TGCAGTGCTAGTCGCGACAGGCGCAGAGGGGAGCTGTTTTTT. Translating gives CSASRDRRRGELFF.

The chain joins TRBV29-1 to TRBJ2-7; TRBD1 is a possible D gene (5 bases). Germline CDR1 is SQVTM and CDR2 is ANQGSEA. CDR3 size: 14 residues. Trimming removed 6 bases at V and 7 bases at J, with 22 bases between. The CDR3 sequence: CSVRQSQDPGEQYF. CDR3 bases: TGCAGCGTAAGACAGAGCCAAGATCCTGGTGAGCAGTACTTC.

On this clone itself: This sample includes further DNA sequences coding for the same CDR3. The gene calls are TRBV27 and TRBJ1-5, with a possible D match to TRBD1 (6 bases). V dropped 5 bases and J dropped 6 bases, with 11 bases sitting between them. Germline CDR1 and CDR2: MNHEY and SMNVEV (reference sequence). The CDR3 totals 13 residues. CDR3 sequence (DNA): TGTGCCAGCAGTCTACAGGGTAGTCAGCCCCAGCATTTT. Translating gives CASSLQGSQPQHF.

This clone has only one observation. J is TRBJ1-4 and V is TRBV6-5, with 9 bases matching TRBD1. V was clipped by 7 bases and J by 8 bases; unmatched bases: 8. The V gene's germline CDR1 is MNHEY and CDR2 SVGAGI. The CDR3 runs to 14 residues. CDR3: CASTKGQGGEKLFF. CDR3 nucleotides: TGTGCCAGCACCAAGGGACAGGGTGGGGAAAAACTGTTTTTT.

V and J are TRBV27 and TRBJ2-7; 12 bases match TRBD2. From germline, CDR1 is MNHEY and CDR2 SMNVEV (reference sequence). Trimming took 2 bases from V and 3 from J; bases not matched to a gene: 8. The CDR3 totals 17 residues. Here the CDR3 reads CASSLGVPGLAGYEQYF. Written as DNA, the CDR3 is TGTGCCAGCAGTTTAGGGGTACCGGGACTAGCGGGCTACGAGCAGTACTTC.

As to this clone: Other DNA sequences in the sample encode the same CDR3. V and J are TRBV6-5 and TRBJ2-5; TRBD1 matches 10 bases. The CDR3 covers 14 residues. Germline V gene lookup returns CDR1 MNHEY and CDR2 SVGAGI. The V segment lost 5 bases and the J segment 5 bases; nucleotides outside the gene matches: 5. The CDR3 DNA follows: TGTGCCAGCAGTCAGACAGGGGGCAGGGAGACCCAGTACTTC. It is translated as CASSQTGGRETQYF.

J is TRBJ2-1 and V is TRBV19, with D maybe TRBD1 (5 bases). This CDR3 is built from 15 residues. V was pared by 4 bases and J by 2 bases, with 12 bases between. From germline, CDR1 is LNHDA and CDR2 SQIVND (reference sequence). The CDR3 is CASSRNRQPYNEQFF. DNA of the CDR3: TGTGCCAGTAGTAGAAACAGGCAACCCTACAATGAGCAGTTCTTC.

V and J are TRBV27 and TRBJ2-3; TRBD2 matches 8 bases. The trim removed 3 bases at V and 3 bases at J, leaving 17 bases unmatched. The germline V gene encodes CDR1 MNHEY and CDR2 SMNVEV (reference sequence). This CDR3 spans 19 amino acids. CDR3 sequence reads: CASSFSGGALSEGTDTQYF. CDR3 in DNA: TGTGCCAGCAGTTTTTCCGGGGGGGCCTTAAGCGAGGGTACAGATACGCAGTATTTT.